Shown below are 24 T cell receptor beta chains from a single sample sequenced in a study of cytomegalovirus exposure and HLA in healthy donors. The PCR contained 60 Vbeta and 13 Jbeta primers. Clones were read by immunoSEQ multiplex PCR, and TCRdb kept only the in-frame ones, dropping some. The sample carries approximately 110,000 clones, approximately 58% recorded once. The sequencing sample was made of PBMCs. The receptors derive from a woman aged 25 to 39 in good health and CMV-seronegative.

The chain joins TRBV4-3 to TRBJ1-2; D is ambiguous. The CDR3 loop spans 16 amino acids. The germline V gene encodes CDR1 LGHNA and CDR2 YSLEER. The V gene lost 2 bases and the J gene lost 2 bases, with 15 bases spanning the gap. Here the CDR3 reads CASSQREFAGNYGYTF. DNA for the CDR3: TGCGCCAGCAGCCAAAGAGAGTTTGCGGGAAACTATGGCTACACCTTC.

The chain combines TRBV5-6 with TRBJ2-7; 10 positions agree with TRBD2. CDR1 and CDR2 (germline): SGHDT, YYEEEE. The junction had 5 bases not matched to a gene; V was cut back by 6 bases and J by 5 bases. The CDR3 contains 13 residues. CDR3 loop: CASISAGGNEQYF. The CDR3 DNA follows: TGTGCCAGCATTTCAGCGGGAGGGAACGAGCAGTACTTC.

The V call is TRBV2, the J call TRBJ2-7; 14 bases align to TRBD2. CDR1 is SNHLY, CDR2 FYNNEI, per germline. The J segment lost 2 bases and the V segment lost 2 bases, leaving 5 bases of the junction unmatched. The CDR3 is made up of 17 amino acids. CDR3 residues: CASSEIGTSGRTYEQYF. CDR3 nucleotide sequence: TGTGCCAGCAGTGAAATAGGGACTAGCGGGAGAACCTACGAGCAGTACTTC.

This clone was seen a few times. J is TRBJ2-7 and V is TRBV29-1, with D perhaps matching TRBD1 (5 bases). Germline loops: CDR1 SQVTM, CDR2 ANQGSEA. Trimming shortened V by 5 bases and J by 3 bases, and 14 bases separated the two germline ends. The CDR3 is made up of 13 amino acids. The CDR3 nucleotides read TGCAGCGTTTACGACAGCACAAACTACGAGCAGTACTTC. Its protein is CSVYDSTNYEQYF.

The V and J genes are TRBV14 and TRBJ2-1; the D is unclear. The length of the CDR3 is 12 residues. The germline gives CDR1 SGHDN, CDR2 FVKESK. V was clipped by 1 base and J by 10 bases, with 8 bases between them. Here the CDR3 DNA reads TGTGCCAGCAGCCAAGGTCGTGGCGAGCAGTTCTTC. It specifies CASSQGRGEQFF.

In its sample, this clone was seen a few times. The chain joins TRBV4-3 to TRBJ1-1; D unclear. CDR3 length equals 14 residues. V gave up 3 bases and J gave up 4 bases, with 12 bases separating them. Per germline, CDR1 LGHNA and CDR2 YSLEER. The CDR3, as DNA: TGCGCCAGCAGCCACGGCCGAGGGCGCACTGAAGCTTTCTTT. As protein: CASSHGRGRTEAFF.

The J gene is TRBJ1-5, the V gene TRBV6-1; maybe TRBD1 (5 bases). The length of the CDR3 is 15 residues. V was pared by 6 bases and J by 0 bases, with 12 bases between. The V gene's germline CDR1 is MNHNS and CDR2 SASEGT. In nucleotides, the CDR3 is TGTGCCAGCAGCCCCGACAGATATAGCAATCAGCCCCAGCATTTT. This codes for CASSPDRYSNQPQHF.

CDR3 protein: CASSALAGGFVDTQYF. DNA for the CDR3: TGTGCCAGCAGTGCATTAGCGGGAGGGTTTGTAGATACGCAGTATTTT. The chain couples TRBV28 to TRBJ2-3, with 11 bases lining up with TRBD2. Germline trimming cut 5 bases from V and 5 bases from J; bases unmatched to any gene: 9. The CDR3 has 16 amino acids. In germline, CDR1 is MDHEN, CDR2 SYDVKM.

The chain's CDR3 is CASSERGRALNYGYTF. In DNA, the CDR3 is TGTGCCAGCAGTGAAAGGGGGCGGGCCCTTAACTATGGCTACACCTTC. The chain couples TRBV2 to TRBJ1-2; 7 bases agree with TRBD1. The germline gives CDR1 SNHLY, CDR2 FYNNEI. V dropped 2 bases and J dropped 1; count of bases not matched to a gene: 7. The CDR3 has 16 amino acids.

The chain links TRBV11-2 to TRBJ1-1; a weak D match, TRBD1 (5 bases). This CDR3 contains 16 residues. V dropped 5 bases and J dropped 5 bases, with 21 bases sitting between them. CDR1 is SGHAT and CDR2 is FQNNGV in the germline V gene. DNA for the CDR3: TGTGCCAGCAGCGTCATCAGCGGGGGGAGGAGGACTGAAGCTTTCTTT. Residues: CASSVISGGRRTEAFF.

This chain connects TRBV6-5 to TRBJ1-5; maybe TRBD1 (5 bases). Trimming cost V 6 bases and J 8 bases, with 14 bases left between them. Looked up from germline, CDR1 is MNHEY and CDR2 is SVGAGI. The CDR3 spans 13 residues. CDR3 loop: CASSQGFPEPQHF. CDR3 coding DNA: TGTGCCAGCAGCCAGGGATTCCCTGAGCCCCAGCATTTT.

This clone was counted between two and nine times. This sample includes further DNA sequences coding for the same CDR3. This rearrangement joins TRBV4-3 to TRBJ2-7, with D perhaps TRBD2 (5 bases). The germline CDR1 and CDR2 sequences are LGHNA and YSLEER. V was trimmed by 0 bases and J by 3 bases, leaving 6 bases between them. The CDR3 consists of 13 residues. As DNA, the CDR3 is TGCGCCAGCAGCCAAGATCGGGGCTACGAGCAGTACTTC. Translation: CASSQDRGYEQYF.

The CDR3 here is CASSLAGGSADTQYF. As DNA, the CDR3 is TGTGCCAGCAGCTTAGCGGGCGGGAGCGCAGATACGCAGTATTTT. The chain is built from TRBV7-9 and TRBJ2-3; 7 bases are shared with TRBD2. CDR1 and CDR2 from the germline V gene are SEHNR and FQNEAQ (reference sequence). The CDR3 spans 15 residues. Unmatched junction bases numbered 4, after V lost 0 bases and J lost 4 bases.

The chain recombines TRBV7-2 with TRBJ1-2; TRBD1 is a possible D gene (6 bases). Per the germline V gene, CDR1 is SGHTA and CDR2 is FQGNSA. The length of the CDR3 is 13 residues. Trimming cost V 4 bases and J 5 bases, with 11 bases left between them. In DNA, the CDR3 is TGTGCCAGCAGCTCCTCGGACAGATATGGCTACACCTTC. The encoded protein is CASSSSDRYGYTF.

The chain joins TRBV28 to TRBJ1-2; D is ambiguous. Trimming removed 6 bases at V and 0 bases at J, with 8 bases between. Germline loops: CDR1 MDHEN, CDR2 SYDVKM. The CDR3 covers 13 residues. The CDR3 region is CASRQVTNYGYTF. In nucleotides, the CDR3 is TGTGCCAGCAGGCAGGTCACTAACTATGGCTACACCTTC.

The CDR3 protein is CASRGGSTEAFF. In DNA, the CDR3 is TGTGCCAGCAGGGGAGGGTCAACTGAAGCTTTCTTT. This chain uses TRBV9 with TRBJ1-1; no reliable D call. Trimming shortened V by 5 bases and J by 5 bases, and 10 bases separated the two germline ends. Germline-derived CDR1 and CDR2 are SGDLS and YYNGEE. The CDR3 spans 12 residues. The whole variable domain, filled in from reference TRBV9 and TRBJ1-1, reads DSGVTQTPKHLITATGQRVTLRCSPRSGDLSVYWYQQSLDQGLQFLIQYYNGEERAKGNILERFSAQQFPDLHSELNLSSLELGDSALYFCASRGGSTEAFFGQGTRLTVV.

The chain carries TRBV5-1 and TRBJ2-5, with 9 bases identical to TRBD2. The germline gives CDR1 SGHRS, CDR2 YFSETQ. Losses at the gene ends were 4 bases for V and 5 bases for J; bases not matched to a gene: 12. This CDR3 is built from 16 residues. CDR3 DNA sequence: TGCGCCAGCAGCAACGAGGCGGGAGGGGGGTTTGAGACCCAGTACTTC. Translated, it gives CASSNEAGGGFETQYF.

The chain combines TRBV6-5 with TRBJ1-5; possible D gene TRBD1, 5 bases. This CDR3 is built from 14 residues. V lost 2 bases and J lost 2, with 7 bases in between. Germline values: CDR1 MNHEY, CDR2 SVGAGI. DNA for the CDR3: TGTGCCAGCAGTTACAAAGGGGGCAATCAGCCCCAGCATTTT. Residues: CASSYKGGNQPQHF.

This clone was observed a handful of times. The CDR3 loop is CASRDSLNLIPLYTF. CDR3 DNA sequence: TGTGCCAGCAGAGACAGTCTAAACCTAATCCCCCTCTACACCTTC. The J gene is TRBJ1-2, the V gene TRBV6-1; TRBD1 might be the D (5 bases). CDR1 MNHNS and CDR2 SASEGT come from the germline V gene. The CDR3 has 15 amino acids. V was trimmed by 6 bases and J by 10 bases, leaving 24 bases between them.

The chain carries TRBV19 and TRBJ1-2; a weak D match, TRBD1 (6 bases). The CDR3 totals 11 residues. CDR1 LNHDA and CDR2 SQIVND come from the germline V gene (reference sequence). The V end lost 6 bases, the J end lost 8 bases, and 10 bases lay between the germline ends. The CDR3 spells CASRRQGGYTF. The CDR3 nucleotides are TGTGCCAGTAGGAGGCAGGGGGGCTACACCTTC.

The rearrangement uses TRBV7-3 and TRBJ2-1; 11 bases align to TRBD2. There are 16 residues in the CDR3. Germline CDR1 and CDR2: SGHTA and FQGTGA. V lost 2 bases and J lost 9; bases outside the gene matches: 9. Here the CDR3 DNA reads TGTGCCAGCAGCTTAGGGGGGGCTAGCGGGAGGTTTGAGCAGTTCTTC. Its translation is CASSLGGASGRFEQFF. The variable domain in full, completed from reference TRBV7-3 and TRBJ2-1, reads GAGVSQTPSNKVTEKGKYVELRCDPISGHTALYWYRQSLGQGPEFLIYFQGTGAADDSGLPNDRFFAVRPEGSVSTLKIQRTERGDSAVYLCASSLGGASGRFEQFFGPGTRLTVL.

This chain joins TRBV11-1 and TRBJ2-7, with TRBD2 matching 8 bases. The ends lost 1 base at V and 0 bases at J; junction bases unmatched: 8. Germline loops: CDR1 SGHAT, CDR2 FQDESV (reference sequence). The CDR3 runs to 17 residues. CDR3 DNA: TGTGCCAGCAGCTTAGTACCGCTAGCGGGCCCCTCCTACGAGCAGTACTTC. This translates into CASSLVPLAGPSYEQYF.

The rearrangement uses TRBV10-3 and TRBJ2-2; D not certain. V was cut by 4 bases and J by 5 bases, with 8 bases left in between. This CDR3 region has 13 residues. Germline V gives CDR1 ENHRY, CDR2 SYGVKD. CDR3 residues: CAISGASTGELFF. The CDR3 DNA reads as TGTGCCATCAGTGGGGCATCGACCGGGGAGCTGTTTTTT.

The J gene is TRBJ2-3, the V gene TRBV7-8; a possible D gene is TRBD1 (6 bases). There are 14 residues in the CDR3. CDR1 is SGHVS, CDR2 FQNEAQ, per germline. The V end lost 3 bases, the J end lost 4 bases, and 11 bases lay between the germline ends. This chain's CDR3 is CASSLVPGADTQYF. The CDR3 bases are TGTGCCAGCAGCTTGGTCCCAGGGGCAGATACGCAGTATTTT. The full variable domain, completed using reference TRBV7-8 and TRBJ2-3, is GAGVSQSPRYKVAKRGQDVALRCDPISGHVSLFWYQQALGQGPEFLTYFQNEAQLDKSGLPSDRFFAERPEGSVSTLKIQRTQQEDSAVYLCASSLVPGADTQYFGPGTRLTVL.